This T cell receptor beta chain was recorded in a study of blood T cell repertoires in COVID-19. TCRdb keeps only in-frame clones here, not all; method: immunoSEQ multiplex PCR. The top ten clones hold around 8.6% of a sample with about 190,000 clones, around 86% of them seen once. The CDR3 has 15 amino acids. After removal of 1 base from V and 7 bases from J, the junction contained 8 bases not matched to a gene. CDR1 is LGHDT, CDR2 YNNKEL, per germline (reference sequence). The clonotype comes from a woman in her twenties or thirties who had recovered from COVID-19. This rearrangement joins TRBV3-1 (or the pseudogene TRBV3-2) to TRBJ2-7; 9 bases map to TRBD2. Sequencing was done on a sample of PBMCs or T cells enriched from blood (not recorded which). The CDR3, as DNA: TGTGCCAGCAGCCAAGTGGGACTAGCTCTGGGTGAGCAGTACTTC. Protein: CASSQVGLALGEQYF.